Listed below are T cell receptor beta chains from one sample, sequenced in a study of T cells after yellow fever vaccination. From the 5' RACE reads, TCRdb called clonotypes with MiXCR, one entry per CDR3 protein. The sample shows around 320,000 distinct CDR3 sequences, approximately 4% of them seen only once. This specimen consisted of PBMCs, obtained 15 days after the yellow fever booster vaccination. The receptors originated from a young man who received the YFV17D yellow fever vaccine. The CDR3 runs from the conserved cysteine through the conserved F or W. Fields, in order: clone size, V gene, D gene, J gene, CDR3 protein. The D gene is left open where the match is weak. Size is omitted from some rows. Given values are once, few, many or a class for expanded clones.

many	TRBV20-1	NA	TRBJ2-1	CSAKGRPQGQFF
many	TRBV10-2	NA	TRBJ2-7	CASSDVGGSYEQYF
many	TRBV27	NA	TRBJ2-1	CASSFRQTFNNEQFF
NA	TRBV3-1	NA	TRBJ2-5	CASSQVAETQYF
NA	TRBV7-2	TRBD1	TRBJ2-7	CASSPGQGTYEQYF
NA	TRBV4-2	TRBD1	TRBJ1-2	CASSQVTGTGEGGYTF
many	TRBV6-5	NA	TRBJ2-1	CASSPGRSSYNEQFF
few	TRBV6-2/TRBV6-3	NA	TRBJ2-1	CASSYNGAPYNEQFF
few	TRBV25-1	NA	TRBJ1-2	CASSEFQYYGYTF
few	TRBV4-2	NA	TRBJ1-3	CASSPEAGNTIYF
few	TRBV7-3	TRBD2	TRBJ2-1	CASSFPGTSGGAGEQFF
many	TRBV11-1	TRBD1	TRBJ2-6	CASRQGTGANVLTF
many	TRBV12-3/TRBV12-4	NA	TRBJ2-1	CASSLTLGGQGSYNEQFF
NA	TRBV5-1	NA	TRBJ2-3	CASDPGQTTDTQYF